Listed here are 27 T cell receptor beta chains from one sample, sequenced in a study of cytomegalovirus exposure and HLA in healthy donors. PCR used 60 Vbeta primers and 13 Jbeta primers. Libraries were prepared by immunoSEQ multiplex PCR; TCRdb keeps only in-frame clonotypes and omits some of them. The table includes about 150,000 clones, roughly 83% detected once. The specimen was PBMCs. These TCRs come from a boy younger than 10 in good health and CMV-seronegative.

The gene calls are TRBV5-1 and TRBJ1-3; maybe TRBD1 (5 bases). Trimming stripped 2 bases from V and 0 bases from J, with 12 bases between. The CDR3 totals 16 residues. Per the germline V gene, CDR1 is SGHRS and CDR2 is YFSETQ. In nucleotides, the CDR3 is TGCGCCAGCAGCTTAGAGTGGGGCGGCTCTGGAAACACCATATATTTT. Translating gives CASSLEWGGSGNTIYF.

The chain recombines TRBV5-1 with TRBJ2-7; TRBD1 agrees at 8 bases. Germline CDR1 SGHRS, CDR2 YFSETQ. This CDR3 is 16 amino acids long. Losses at the gene ends were 4 bases for V and 2 bases for J; bases not matched to a gene: 11. CDR3 amino acids: CASSPQTGDFTYEQYF. The CDR3 DNA sequence: TGCGCCAGCAGCCCTCAGACAGGGGACTTTACCTACGAGCAGTACTTC.

This clone was observed a few times. The junction shows a germline mismatch at one end, possibly a read error. The V call is TRBV7-7, the J call TRBJ1-4; D call uncertain. The germline V gene has CDR1 SSHAT and CDR2 FNYEAQ (reference sequence). There are 15 residues in the CDR3. In DNA, the CDR3 is TGTGCTAGCAGCTCGGCAGCGGGAGCGGGTGAAAAACTGTTTTTT. Translation: CASSSAAGAGEKLFF.

The chain recombines TRBV2 with TRBJ1-1; D unclear. The CDR3 covers 14 residues. Germline V gene sequence: CDR1 SNHLY, CDR2 FYNNEI. The V end was cut by 8 bases, the J end by 0 bases, with 13 bases between. CDR3 nucleotide sequence: TGTGCCAGCGGTCCTGGCCTCATGAACACTGAAGCTTTCTTT. Encoded protein: CASGPGLMNTEAFF.

V usage is TRBV10-1 and J usage is TRBJ2-3; 10 bases map to TRBD2. The CDR3 loop spans 16 amino acids. The V gene's germline CDR1 is WNHNN and CDR2 SYGVQD (reference sequence). V trimming: 4 bases; J trimming: 3 bases; junction bases outside the gene matches: 7. CDR3 sequence reads: CASSGFIAGGTDTQYF. DNA of the CDR3: TGCGCCAGCAGTGGCTTTATAGCGGGAGGTACAGATACGCAGTATTTT.

The table lists this clone with a count of one. The chain has TRBV27 and TRBJ2-7; maybe TRBD2 (6 bases). Germline values: CDR1 MNHEY, CDR2 SMNVEV (reference sequence). The CDR3 loop spans 12 amino acids. Trimming removed 3 bases at V and 7 bases at J, with 10 bases between. The DNA for the CDR3 is TGTGCCAGCAGTTTTTGGGGGAGGGAGCAGTACTTC. Translation gives CASSFWGREQYF.

The chain is built from TRBV19 and TRBJ1-5, with D unclear. CDR3 size: 18 residues. The germline gives CDR1 LNHDA, CDR2 SQIVND (reference sequence). V lost 3 bases to trimming and J lost 0 bases, with 18 bases between them. The CDR3 sequence is CASSIGEIRGFSNQPQHF. In DNA form, the CDR3 reads TGTGCCAGTAGTATTGGGGAGATTCGGGGTTTTAGCAATCAGCCCCAGCATTTT. Variable domain in full (rest from reference TRBV19 and TRBJ1-5): DGGITQSPKYLFRKEGQNVTLSCEQNLNHDAMYWYRQDPGQGLRLIYYSQIVNDFQKGDIAEGYSVSREKKESFPLTVTSAQKNPTAFYLCASSIGEIRGFSNQPQHFGDGTRLSIL.

A single count supports this clone. This rearrangement joins TRBV27 to TRBJ2-3, with D tentatively TRBD2 (6 bases). Per the germline V gene, CDR1 is MNHEY and CDR2 is SMNVEV (reference sequence). CDR3 length equals 11 residues. V lost 3 bases to trimming and J lost 8 bases, with 6 bases between them. CDR3 nucleotides: TGTGCCAGCAGTTTCGGGGGTACGCAGTATTTT. Amino acids: CASSFGGTQYF.

CDR3 sequence reads: CASSSRGGVSYNEQFF. CDR3 sequence (DNA): TGTGCCAGCAGCTCGAGGGGCGGGGTGTCCTACAATGAGCAGTTCTTC. This rearrangement joins TRBV7-2 to TRBJ2-1; TRBD2 is a possible D gene (6 bases). There are 16 residues in the CDR3. Trimming stripped 4 bases from V and 1 base from J, with 14 bases between. In germline, CDR1 is SGHTA, CDR2 FQGNSA.

V gene TRBV4-1 combines with J gene TRBJ2-5; 7 bases agree with TRBD2. The CDR3 totals 18 residues. With 4 bases clipped from V and 3 bases from J, the junction kept 17 bases outside the gene matches. The germline V gene encodes CDR1 MGHRA and CDR2 YSYEKL. This chain's CDR3 is CASSPGLGEGLREETQYF. DNA of the CDR3: TGCGCCAGCAGCCCGGGCTTGGGGGAGGGCCTTAGAGAAGAGACCCAGTACTTC.

The rearrangement uses TRBV10-3 and TRBJ2-5; weak D call: TRBD1 (7 bases). The J call may be wrong; the DNA end is better matched by TRBJ2-7. CDR3 length: 14 amino acids. Germline V gene sequence: CDR1 ENHRY, CDR2 SYGVKD. The CDR3 region is CAISDGQGGYEQYF. In DNA form, the CDR3 reads TGTGCCATCAGTGACGGCCAGGGGGGCTACGAGCAGTACTTC.

The chain combines TRBV5-8 with TRBJ2-7; D gene ambiguous. This CDR3 has 13 amino acids. CDR1 and CDR2 (germline): SGHTS, YDEGEE. Deletions cut 3 bases from V and 2 bases from J, with 9 bases between. Here the CDR3 reads CASSYGTPYEQYF. The CDR3, as DNA: TGTGCCAGCAGCTATGGCACCCCCTACGAGCAGTACTTC.

The chain carries TRBV7-9 and TRBJ2-7, with 7 bases that match TRBD1. Germline CDR1 and CDR2: SEHNR and FQNEAQ (reference sequence). J was trimmed by 2 bases and V by 4 bases; bases with no gene match: 11. CDR3 length: 16 amino acids. DNA for the CDR3: TGTGCCAGCAGCTCCTTTCGGGGACAGCCAACCTACGAGCAGTACTTC. Translating gives CASSSFRGQPTYEQYF.

This clone has only one observation. V usage is TRBV7-8 and J usage is TRBJ2-7; the D gene is possibly TRBD1 (5 bases). Looked up from germline, CDR1 is SGHVS and CDR2 is FQNEAQ. CDR3 length: 14 residues. Trimming cost V 6 bases and J 3 bases, with 15 bases left between them. The CDR3 DNA follows: TGTGCCAGCAGACCTAGGGGCAGGATCTACGAGCAGTACTTC. It codes for CASRPRGRIYEQYF.

The J gene is TRBJ1-5, the V gene TRBV18; D is perhaps TRBD1 (6 bases). Germline lookup yields CDR1 KGHSH and CDR2 LQKENI. Trimming removed 3 bases at V and 5 bases at J, with 11 bases between. The length of the CDR3 is 14 residues. The CDR3 sequence is CASSPGRGDQPQHF. CDR3 nucleotides: TGTGCCAGCTCACCGGGCAGGGGAGATCAGCCCCAGCATTTT.

This sequence joins TRBV28 and TRBJ1-4, with TRBD1 matching over 8 bases. Trimming at V came to 5 bases and at J to 8 bases, leaving 10 bases not matched to a gene. Looked up from germline, CDR1 is MDHEN and CDR2 is SYDVKM. The CDR3 consists of 15 residues. As DNA, the CDR3 is TGTGCCAGCAGTCCACCGGACAGGGCGGGCGAAAAACTGTTTTTT. It translates to CASSPPDRAGEKLFF.

The chain employs TRBV28 and TRBJ2-5; 9 positions match TRBD1. The length of the CDR3 is 16 residues. From germline, CDR1 is MDHEN and CDR2 SYDVKM. V trimming: 7 bases; J trimming: 5 bases; junction bases outside the gene matches: 14. CDR3 in amino acids: CASTYQLDRGGETQYF. In DNA form, the CDR3 reads TGTGCCAGCACCTACCAACTCGACAGGGGGGGCGAGACCCAGTACTTC.

This clone came up a few times. The chain recombines TRBV2 with TRBJ1-1, with D unclear. Germline CDR1 and CDR2: SNHLY and FYNNEI. The CDR3 consists of 11 residues. V gave up 8 bases and J gave up 8 bases, with 12 bases separating them. Written as DNA, the CDR3 is TGTGCCAGCCGTACCGGGTTAGAAGCTTTCTTT. Amino acid sequence: CASRTGLEAFF. The full variable domain, with the rest looked up from reference TRBV2 and TRBJ1-1, is EPEVTQTPSHQVTQMGQEVILRCVPISNHLYFYWYRQILGQKVEFLVSFYNNEISEKSEIFDDQFSVERPDGSNFTLKIRSTKLEDSAMYFCASRTGLEAFFGQGTRLTVV.

The CDR3: CASSQAGGGHYGYTF. In nucleotides, the CDR3 is TGCGCCAGCAGCCAAGCAGGGGGCGGTCACTATGGCTACACCTTC. This chain joins TRBV4-1 and TRBJ1-2, with 8 bases matching TRBD1. The J segment lost 3 bases and the V segment lost 1 base, leaving 4 bases of the junction unmatched. CDR1 is MGHRA and CDR2 is YSYEKL in the germline V gene. The CDR3 covers 15 residues.

V and J are TRBV5-1 and TRBJ2-7, with 12 bases that match TRBD1. This CDR3 comprises 15 residues. Germline V gives CDR1 SGHRS, CDR2 YFSETQ. V lost 4 bases, J lost 6 bases, and 8 bases stayed unmatched. CDR3 sequence (DNA): TGCGCCAGCAGCCCGGGACAGGGGGCGTCGGCCGAGCAGTACTTC. Translated: CASSPGQGASAEQYF.

The chain combines TRBV6-1 with TRBJ1-5, with a weak D call TRBD1 (6 bases). The germline V gene encodes CDR1 MNHNS and CDR2 SASEGT. The CDR3 covers 13 residues. V was trimmed by 8 bases and J by 5 bases, leaving 13 bases between them. This CDR3 is CASQVGGDQPQHF. The DNA for the CDR3 is TGTGCCAGCCAGGTAGGGGGGGATCAGCCCCAGCATTTT.

V usage is TRBV7-9 and J usage is TRBJ2-1, with 7 bases fitting TRBD2. The V gene end was trimmed by 7 bases and the J gene end by 2 bases; junction bases not matched to a gene: 5. Germline CDR1 is SEHNR and CDR2 is FQNEAQ (reference sequence). This CDR3 has 14 residues. The CDR3: CASTSLAAYNEQFF. The CDR3 nucleotides are TGTGCCAGCACCTCCCTAGCGGCCTACAATGAGCAGTTCTTC. Variable domain in full (rest from reference TRBV7-9 and TRBJ2-1): DTGVSQNPRHKITKRGQNVTFRCDPISEHNRLYWYRQTLGQGPEFLTYFQNEAQLEKSRLLSDRFSAERPKGSFSTLEIQRTEQGDSAMYLCASTSLAAYNEQFFGPGTRLTVL.

This clone was detected only a few times. The chain combines TRBV6-6 with TRBJ2-7; 8 positions agree with TRBD2. V trimming: 6 bases; J trimming: 6 bases; junction bases outside the gene matches: 10. The CDR3 sequence is 14 residues long. Germline assignment: CDR1 MNHNY and CDR2 SVGAGI (reference sequence). CDR3 DNA sequence: TGTGCCAGCAGCTCCTTAGCGGGAACGGGCGAGCAGTACTTC. Translation gives CASSSLAGTGEQYF.

This clone was picked up one time. V and J are TRBV19 and TRBJ2-1; 11 positions match TRBD2. Germline V lookup: CDR1 LNHDA, CDR2 SQIVND (reference sequence). CDR3 length: 18 residues. V trimming: 5 bases; J trimming: 0 bases; junction bases outside the gene matches: 9. In DNA, the CDR3 is TGTGCCAGTAGTTTTAGACTAGCGGGATCCCTCTCCTACAATGAGCAGTTCTTC. This codes for CASSFRLAGSLSYNEQFF.

The CDR3 coding sequence is TGTGCCAGCAGCCAATTTGAGCGTGCGAGAAACAACTATGGCTACACCTTC. It yields the protein CASSQFERARNNYGYTF. The V call is TRBV4-2, the J call TRBJ1-2, with D hard to call. Germline V gene data show CDR1 as LGHNA and CDR2 as YNFKEQ. V lost 2 bases, J lost 2 bases, and 18 bases lay in between. CDR3 length: 17 residues.

The rearrangement links TRBV28 to TRBJ2-3; tentative D call: TRBD2 (7 bases). Germline V CDR1 and CDR2: MDHEN, SYDVKM. The CDR3 totals 15 residues. V was pared by 4 bases and J by 6 bases, with 17 bases between. The CDR3 here is CASSSRRGAPDTQYF. The CDR3 DNA reads TGTGCCAGCAGTTCGAGACGGGGGGCACCTGATACGCAGTATTTT.

The rearrangement joins TRBV5-4 to TRBJ2-7, with 7 bases lining up with TRBD2. The CDR3 has 14 residues. V was clipped by 0 bases and J by 5 bases; unmatched bases: 5. CDR1 and CDR2 from the germline V gene are SGHNT and YYREEE (reference sequence). The CDR3 nucleotides read TGTGCCAGCAGCTTGGTCGGGAGGAGCCACGAGCAGTACTTC. It encodes CASSLVGRSHEQYF.